What follows are 29 T cell receptor beta chains derived from one specimen sequenced in a study of OX40 agonist ivuxolimab in advanced cancers. Clones were sequenced by immunoSEQ multiplex PCR, and TCRdb holds only the in-frame ones, with some missing. The sample records more than 70,000 clones, around 82% being singletons. Sequences were derived from CD4+ or CD8+ T cells sorted from blood, sampled in a trial of the OX40 agonist ivuxolimab. The source is an adult with an advanced solid tumor such as melanoma, head and neck, liver or kidney cancer.

The chain uses TRBV7-9 and TRBJ2-1, with D possibly TRBD2 on 5 matching bases. Germline CDR1 and CDR2: SEHNR and FQNEAQ (reference sequence). This CDR3 is built from 15 residues. Trimming took off 2 bases at V and 7 bases at J, with 15 bases between the two ends. CDR3 loop: CASSLSGVPQNEQFF. CDR3 nucleotide sequence: TGTGCCAGCAGCTTAAGCGGAGTACCTCAAAATGAGCAGTTCTTC. Looking up the rest from reference TRBV7-9 and TRBJ2-1 gives the full variable domain: DTGVSQNPRHKITKRGQNVTFRCDPISEHNRLYWYRQTLGQGPEFLTYFQNEAQLEKSRLLSDRFSAERPKGSFSTLEIQRTEQGDSAMYLCASSLSGVPQNEQFFGPGTRLTVL.

CDR3 sequence reads: CASRGVRAPVGQYF. The CDR3 nucleotides are TGTGCCAGCAGGGGGGTCAGGGCGCCGGTGGGGCAGTATTTT. This chain uses TRBV6-5 with TRBJ2-3; either TRBD1 or TRBD2 may fit D (5 bases each). This CDR3 is built from 14 residues. CDR1 and CDR2 (germline): MNHEY, SVGAGI. Deletions cut 6 bases from V and 11 bases from J, with 21 bases between.

This rearrangement joins TRBV5-6 to TRBJ1-2; D not certain. CDR3 length equals 12 residues. Germline assignment: CDR1 SGHDT and CDR2 YYEEEE. Trimming left V 6 bases short and J 2 bases short, with 8 bases between. CDR3 coding DNA: TGTGCCAGCAATTCCGGAAACTATGGCTACACCTTC. Its translation is CASNSGNYGYTF. The entire variable domain, with the rest obtained from reference TRBV5-6 and TRBJ1-2, is as follows: DAGVTQSPTHLIKTRGQQVTLRCSPKSGHDTVSWYQQALGQGPQFIFQYYEEEERQRGNFPDRFSGHQFPNYSSELNVNALLLGDSALYLCASNSGNYGYTFGSGTRLTVV.

This chain joins TRBV5-6 and TRBJ2-3; 7 bases are a match to TRBD2. This CDR3 region has 16 residues. With V trimmed by 2 bases and J by 3 bases, 9 bases remained unmatched. Germline CDR1 is SGHDT and CDR2 is YYEEEE. In DNA form, the CDR3 reads TGTGCCAGCAGCTTACTGGCGGGAGTTAGTACAGATACGCAGTATTTT. This encodes CASSLLAGVSTDTQYF.

The chain joins TRBV28 to TRBJ1-2; TRBD1 aligns across 10 bases. This CDR3 contains 14 residues. Germline lookup yields CDR1 MDHEN and CDR2 SYDVKM. Unmatched junction bases numbered 8, after V lost 4 bases and J lost 9 bases. The CDR3 sequence is CASSSPTGGPSYTF. CDR3 DNA: TGTGCCAGCAGTTCCCCGACAGGGGGCCCAAGCTACACCTTC.

The chain employs TRBV12-5 and TRBJ1-2, with TRBD1 matching over 7 bases. This CDR3 comprises 15 residues. Trimming at V came to 5 bases and at J to 4 bases, leaving 10 bases not matched to a gene. Germline CDR1 LGHNT, CDR2 FRNRAP. CDR3 nucleotides: TGTGCTAGTGGTCCGGTAGAGGGGGCCAGCTATGGCTACACCTTC. This sequence encodes CASGPVEGASYGYTF.

In this sample, this clone turned up a few times. This chain uses TRBV7-9 with TRBJ2-2; D is uncertain. V was pared by 4 bases and J by 3 bases, with 3 bases between. CDR1 and CDR2 from the germline V gene are SEHNR and FQNEAQ (reference sequence). This CDR3 contains 12 residues. This CDR3 reads CASSSDTGELFF. CDR3 DNA sequence: TGTGCCAGCAGCTCGGACACCGGGGAGCTGTTTTTT.

This chain uses TRBV7-3 with TRBJ2-1; TRBD1 or TRBD2 may be the D gene (5 bases each). The CDR3 loop spans 14 amino acids. Germline-derived CDR1 and CDR2 are SGHTA and FQGTGA. Trimming shortened V by 3 bases and J by 0 bases, and 6 bases separated the two germline ends. The CDR3 region has the DNA TGTGCCAGCAGCTTGGGGGTCTCCTACAATGAGCAGTTCTTC. Amino acid sequence: CASSLGVSYNEQFF.

This clone was picked up one time. V is TRBV4-1 and J is TRBJ2-1; 9 bases are shared with TRBD2. The V segment lost 4 bases and the J segment 2 bases; nucleotides outside the gene matches: 9. The CDR3 is 17 amino acids. Germline V gene data show CDR1 as MGHRA and CDR2 as YSYEKL. The CDR3 DNA sequence: TGCGCCAGCAGCCGATCGCCTAGCGGGGTCACCTACAATGAGCAGTTCTTC. It yields the protein CASSRSPSGVTYNEQFF.

The chain joins TRBV4-1 to TRBJ2-2; tentatively, D is TRBD1 or TRBD2 (5 bases each). The CDR3 sequence is 17 residues long. From germline, CDR1 is MGHRA and CDR2 YSYEKL. V lost 3 bases, J lost 3 bases, and 17 bases lay in between. DNA for the CDR3: TGCGCCAGCAGCCAGGGAGACAGTTTAGTATACACCGGGGAGCTGTTTTTT. Encoded protein: CASSQGDSLVYTGELFF.

The V and J genes are TRBV2 and TRBJ1-1, with TRBD1 as a possible D gene (5 bases). Germline CDR1 reads SNHLY; CDR2 reads FYNNEI. The V end lost 5 bases, the J end lost 1 base, and 11 bases lay between the germline ends. The CDR3 loop spans 14 amino acids. The CDR3: CASSRAGENTEAFF. The DNA for the CDR3 is TGTGCCAGCAGTAGGGCGGGGGAGAACACTGAAGCTTTCTTT.

The J gene is TRBJ1-2, the V gene TRBV28; TRBD1 matches 12 bases. V gave up 9 bases and J gave up 3 bases; unmatched junction bases: 14. Germline V gene data show CDR1 as MDHEN and CDR2 as SYDVKM. There are 17 residues in the CDR3. The CDR3 is CASIGTGGQRGHYGYTF. CDR3 sequence (DNA): TGTGCCAGTATCGGGACAGGGGGCCAACGTGGGCACTATGGCTACACCTTC.

The chain uses TRBV28 and TRBJ2-6, with 7 bases fitting TRBD2. The CDR3 has 17 amino acids. The trim removed 6 bases at V and 3 bases at J, leaving 11 bases unmatched. Germline-derived CDR1 and CDR2 are MDHEN and SYDVKM. This chain's CDR3 is CASRRQGLSSGANVLTF. CDR3 DNA sequence: TGTGCCAGCAGACGCCAGGGACTATCCAGTGGGGCCAACGTCCTGACTTTC.

The chain carries TRBV13 and TRBJ1-6; D is undetermined. Per germline, CDR1 PRHDT and CDR2 FYEKMQ (reference sequence). The germline V and J ends were trimmed by 8 bases and 6 bases, with 11 bases remaining between them. There are 13 residues in the CDR3. The CDR3 nucleotides read TGTGCCAGCGGCAGTGAAGTTAATTCACCCCTCCACTTT. Translated, it gives CASGSEVNSPLHF.

V gene TRBV5-5 combines with J gene TRBJ2-5; D is unclear. Germline V gene lookup returns CDR1 SGHKS and CDR2 YYEKEE (reference sequence). The germline V and J ends were trimmed by 0 bases and 6 bases, with 9 bases remaining between them. The CDR3 runs 13 residues. CDR3 sequence reads: CASSLGLGKTQYF. For the CDR3, the DNA is TGTGCCAGCAGCTTGGGGCTAGGCAAGACCCAGTACTTC.

The J gene is TRBJ2-5, the V gene TRBV2; a possible D gene is TRBD1 (5 bases). Germline V gene sequence: CDR1 SNHLY, CDR2 FYNNEI. V was clipped by 8 bases and J by 5 bases, with 15 bases between them. The CDR3 length is 13 residues. The CDR3 DNA reads TGTGCCAGCGGGGCCCGCCTCGGGGAGACCCAGTACTTC. It specifies CASGARLGETQYF.

This chain uses TRBV13 with TRBJ1-1, with 7 bases matching TRBD1. This CDR3 has 12 residues. CDR1 PRHDT and CDR2 FYEKMQ come from the germline V gene (reference sequence). Losses at the gene ends were 5 bases for V and 6 bases for J; bases not matched to a gene: 3. CDR3 DNA sequence: TGTGCCAGCAGCCGAGGGACAGCTGAAGCTTTCTTT. Amino acid sequence: CASSRGTAEAFF.

CDR3 sequence (DNA): TGTGCCATCAGTGACCGTGGGGTCGGAGAAAAACTGTTTTTT. Protein: CAISDRGVGEKLFF. This rearrangement joins TRBV10-3 to TRBJ1-4, with D uncertain. Germline V gene data show CDR1 as ENHRY and CDR2 as SYGVKD. The ends were cut back, 3 bases at V and 8 bases at J, with 13 bases in the middle. This CDR3 is 14 amino acids long.

V is TRBV7-8 and J is TRBJ1-3; D remains unclear. Looked up from germline, CDR1 is SGHVS and CDR2 is FQNEAQ. The CDR3 loop spans 12 amino acids. V was cut by 1 base and J by 7 bases, with 5 bases left in between. In DNA form, the CDR3 reads TGTGCCAGCAGCTTAGACCACAACACCATATATTTT. Its protein product is CASSLDHNTIYF.

The chain carries TRBV15 and TRBJ1-2; D remains unclear. This CDR3 is 11 amino acids long. From germline, CDR1 is LNHNV and CDR2 YYDKDF (reference sequence). Trimming shortened V by 4 bases and J by 4 bases, and 4 bases separated the two germline ends. CDR3 residues: CATSNGYGYTF. The CDR3 coding sequence is TGTGCCACCAGCAACGGCTATGGCTACACCTTC.

This chain links TRBV6-5 with TRBJ1-4; D is ambiguous. V was trimmed by 2 bases and J by 0 bases, leaving 7 bases between them. CDR3 length: 15 amino acids. Per germline, CDR1 MNHEY and CDR2 SVGAGI. The CDR3 is CASSYTGTTNEKLFF. In DNA form, the CDR3 reads TGTGCCAGCAGTTACACCGGAACAACTAATGAAAAACTGTTTTTT.

This chain connects TRBV5-5 to TRBJ1-6; 7 bases agree with TRBD1. Losses at the gene ends were 4 bases for V and 8 bases for J; bases not matched to a gene: 3. This CDR3 contains 13 residues. Germline V gene data show CDR1 as SGHKS and CDR2 as YYEKEE (reference sequence). The CDR3 nucleotides read TGTGCCAGCAGCGCTGACAGGGATTCACCCCTCCACTTT. This gives the protein CASSADRDSPLHF.

This rearrangement joins TRBV5-1 to TRBJ1-4; D not certain. Per the germline V gene, CDR1 is SGHRS and CDR2 is YFSETQ. Trimming pared 2 bases from V and 4 bases from J, leaving 9 bases between. The CDR3 runs to 14 residues. The CDR3 region has the DNA TGCGCCAGCAGCTTTGGAAACAGTAATGAAAAACTGTTTTTT. It yields the protein CASSFGNSNEKLFF.

The V and J genes are TRBV10-3 and TRBJ2-3; tentative D call: TRBD1 (6 bases). Trimming cost V 0 bases and J 11 bases, with 15 bases left between them. This CDR3 region has 14 residues. From germline, CDR1 is ENHRY and CDR2 SYGVKD. CDR3 DNA sequence: TGTGCCATCAGTGAGTCGATAGCACAGGGTATGCAGTATTTT. It encodes CAISESIAQGMQYF.

V usage is TRBV7-9 and J usage is TRBJ2-1; 11 nucleotides agree with TRBD2. Per germline, CDR1 SEHNR and CDR2 FQNEAQ (reference sequence). J lost 2 bases, V lost 5 bases, and 2 bases had no gene match. The CDR3 is made up of 15 amino acids. DNA for the CDR3: TGTGCCAGCAGCCAACTAGCGGGGGCCTACAATGAGCAGTTCTTC. It is translated as CASSQLAGAYNEQFF.

The chain is built from TRBV11-3 and TRBJ2-1; maybe TRBD2 (5 bases). The CDR3 contains 14 residues. V lost 5 bases, J lost 7 bases, and 15 bases lay in between. Germline V gene lookup returns CDR1 SGHNT and CDR2 YENEEA. The CDR3 is CASSLGVGRNEQFF. Written as DNA, the CDR3 is TGTGCCAGCAGCCTCGGGGTTGGAAGAAATGAGCAGTTCTTC.

The chain recombines TRBV7-9 with TRBJ2-6, with 9 bases fitting TRBD2. The length of the CDR3 is 19 residues. Trimming cost V 5 bases and J 0 bases; bases outside gene matches: 11. CDR1 is SEHNR, CDR2 FQNEAQ, per germline (reference sequence). The CDR3 here is CASSNIAGVHSSGANVLTF. CDR3 coding DNA: TGTGCCAGCAGCAATATAGCGGGAGTACATAGCTCTGGGGCCAACGTCCTGACTTTC.

CDR3 protein: CASSVGLRGGYTF. The CDR3 nucleotides are TGTGCCAGCAGCGTAGGGCTTAGGGGTGGCTACACCTTC. The chain employs TRBV9 and TRBJ1-2; a possible D gene is TRBD1 (5 bases). This CDR3 has 13 amino acids. The germline V and J ends were trimmed by 0 bases and 7 bases, with 10 bases remaining between them. Germline V gene lookup returns CDR1 SGDLS and CDR2 YYNGEE.

The chain recombines TRBV6-5 with TRBJ1-1; weak D call: TRBD1 (5 bases). V was pared by 5 bases and J by 1 base, with 8 bases between. The CDR3 has 13 amino acids. Looked up from germline, CDR1 is MNHEY and CDR2 is SVGAGI. The CDR3 region is CASSQGKNTEAFF. The CDR3, as DNA: TGTGCCAGCAGTCAGGGAAAGAACACTGAAGCTTTCTTT.